Reported below is one T cell receptor (beta chain). This entry belongs to a study of blood T cell repertoires in COVID-19. Produced via immunoSEQ multiplex PCR; TCRdb's table is partial and in-frame only. The data show some 130,000 clones, around 81% seen once. The sample comprised peripheral blood. The receptor's source is a man aged 40-49 years with active or convalescent COVID-19.

The CDR3 here is CASSQDTGSSYNEQFF. The CDR3 bases are TGCGCCAGCAGCCAAGATACGGGGTCGTCCTACAATGAGCAGTTCTTC. This chain connects TRBV4-3 to TRBJ2-1, with TRBD2 as a possible D gene (5 bases). This CDR3 contains 16 residues. The germline V gene has CDR1 LGHNA and CDR2 YSLEER. The germline V and J ends were trimmed by 0 bases and 1 base, with 10 bases remaining between them.